Presented here are 14 T cell receptor beta chains from one specimen sequenced in a study of beta chain features in type 1 diabetes (dated by TCRdb to the late 2010s). The library was produced with the immunoSEQ multiplex PCR assay. The entire isolated RNA was reverse transcribed using the High Capacity cDNA Reverse Transcription Kit, and thus expressed TCRB transcripts were sequenced. In TCRdb, the immuneACCESS table is reduced to in-frame sequences with V and J assigned. These tables do not hold every clone; where another copy was compared, an unresolved V gene accounts for under half, and the others remain unexplained. The sample records 240,000 or so clones, about 63% of which are singletons. Together, the top ten hold around 0.05% of the sample. The source material was naive CD4+ T cells from blood. The cell subset or site tag for this specimen amounts to: true naive CD4+ T cells. The receptors were sampled from a man aged 25-40 years in good health.

The V call is TRBV5-4, the J call TRBJ2-1; D might be TRBD1 (6 bases). Germline V gene sequence: CDR1 SGHNT, CDR2 YYREEE (reference sequence). This CDR3 is 15 amino acids long. The V and J ends lost 2 bases and 1 base respectively, with 10 bases between them. The CDR3 sequence: CASSLTRGSYNEQFF. CDR3 nucleotide sequence: TGTGCCAGCAGCTTAACTAGGGGGTCCTACAATGAGCAGTTCTTC.

This chain connects TRBV30 to TRBJ1-1; D call uncertain. Between the trimmed V and J ends, which lost 0 bases and 0 bases, there was a span of 14 bases. CDR1 and CDR2 from the germline V gene are GTSNPN and SVGIG (reference sequence). The CDR3 is 16 residues long. The DNA for the CDR3 is TGTGCCTGGAGTGTAACATTCGCCACTTTGAACACTGAAGCTTTCTTT. Translation gives CAWSVTFATLNTEAFF.

The V and J genes are TRBV29-1 and TRBJ1-2, with D unresolved. Germline V gene lookup returns CDR1 SQVTM and CDR2 ANQGSEA. The V end was cut by 8 bases, the J end by 3 bases, with 13 bases between. The CDR3 extends over 12 amino acids. The CDR3 here is CSLGGRDYGYTF. The CDR3 DNA reads as TGCAGCCTGGGAGGGCGCGACTATGGCTACACCTTC. The full variable domain, rest sourced from reference TRBV29-1 and TRBJ1-2, is SAVISQKPSRDICQRGTSLTIQCQVDSQVTMMFWYRQQPGQSLTLIATANQGSEATYESGFVIDKFPISRPNLTFSTLTVSNMSPEDSSIYLCSLGGRDYGYTFGSGTRLTVV.

Written as DNA, the CDR3 is TGTGCCTGGAGCAGGGGCTCGGGTGAAGAGACCCAGTACTTC. Translated, it gives CAWSRGSGEETQYF. This rearrangement joins TRBV30 to TRBJ2-5; a possible D gene is TRBD1 (6 bases). The CDR3 contains 14 residues. Looked up from germline, CDR1 is GTSNPN and CDR2 is SVGIG (reference sequence). The V gene lost 3 bases and the J gene lost 3 bases, with 14 bases spanning the gap.

The chain links TRBV7-2 to TRBJ1-4, with D tentatively TRBD1 (5 bases). V dropped 1 base and J dropped 12 bases, with 21 bases sitting between them. The CDR3 spans 16 residues. CDR1 and CDR2 from the germline V gene are SGHTA and FQGNSA. CDR3 sequence reads: CASSLVTPGPLGELFF. DNA of the CDR3: TGTGCCAGCAGCTTAGTAACGCCAGGCCCGTTAGGGGAACTGTTTTTT.

This clone was seen only a few times. V is TRBV30 and J is TRBJ2-5, with 10 positions matching TRBD2. The length of the CDR3 is 12 residues. Germline V gene sequence: CDR1 GTSNPN, CDR2 SVGIG (reference sequence). Trimming at V came to 5 bases and at J to 5 bases, leaving 2 bases not matched to a gene. The CDR3 DNA follows: TGTGCCTGGGAGACTAGCGGGGAGACCCAGTACTTC. As protein: CAWETSGETQYF. The whole variable domain, filled in from reference TRBV30 and TRBJ2-5, reads SQTIHQWPATLVQPVGSPLSLECTVEGTSNPNLYWYRQAAGRGLQLLFYSVGIGQISSEVPQNLSASRPQDRQFILSSKKLLLSDSGFYLCAWETSGETQYFGPGTRLLVL.

V and J are TRBV5-1 and TRBJ2-5; D possibly matches TRBD1 or TRBD2 (5 bases each). This CDR3 spans 14 amino acids. V gave up 0 bases and J gave up 5 bases, with 11 bases separating them. Germline V gene lookup returns CDR1 SGHRS and CDR2 YFSETQ. The CDR3 loop is CASSLDSREETQYF. The CDR3 DNA is TGCGCCAGCAGCTTGGATTCCAGGGAGGAGACCCAGTACTTC.

This chain uses TRBV7-2 with TRBJ1-2, with TRBD1 matching over 8 bases. Per germline, CDR1 SGHTA and CDR2 FQGNSA. The CDR3 length is 15 residues. J lost 6 bases, V lost 0 bases, and 6 bases had no gene match. Written as DNA, the CDR3 is TGTGCCAGCAGCTTAGCCGACAGGGGAATGAATGGCTACACCTTC. It codes for CASSLADRGMNGYTF.

V and J are TRBV28 and TRBJ2-1; a possible D gene is TRBD2 (6 bases). The germline V and J ends were trimmed by 10 bases and 6 bases, with 16 bases remaining between them. CDR3 length equals 13 residues. CDR1 and CDR2 from the germline V gene are MDHEN and SYDVKM. For the CDR3, the DNA is TGTGCCATCTCTAGGGGACTCCGCAATGAGCAGTTCTTC. Protein product: CAISRGLRNEQFF.

This clone was seen a single time. The chain combines TRBV5-1 with TRBJ1-5; 10 bases are shared with TRBD1. Germline CDR1 reads SGHRS; CDR2 reads YFSETQ. The J segment lost 6 bases and the V segment lost 0 bases, leaving 0 bases of the junction unmatched. The CDR3 is 14 amino acids. The CDR3 spells CASSLGQGAQPQHF. The CDR3 DNA sequence: TGCGCCAGCAGCTTGGGACAGGGGGCTCAGCCCCAGCATTTT.

The CDR3 nucleotides read TGTGCCTGGACCCTGGGACAGATAAATTCACCCCTCCACTTT. This codes for CAWTLGQINSPLHF. The chain couples TRBV30 to TRBJ1-6; 7 bases map to TRBD1. Germline V gene data show CDR1 as GTSNPN and CDR2 as SVGIG (reference sequence). The CDR3 runs to 14 residues. Trimming took 4 bases from V and 7 from J; bases not matched to a gene: 7.

The chain joins TRBV30 to TRBJ1-1; D remains ambiguous. The CDR3 has 15 amino acids. CDR1 GTSNPN and CDR2 SVGIG come from the germline V gene (reference sequence). The V end lost 0 bases, the J end lost 0 bases, and 11 bases lay between the germline ends. The CDR3 region has the DNA TGTGCCTGGAGTGTAAACAGACAACTGAACACTGAAGCTTTCTTT. Its translation: CAWSVNRQLNTEAFF.

The chain uses TRBV7-2 and TRBJ2-7, with D hard to call. Germline lookup yields CDR1 SGHTA and CDR2 FQGNSA. The CDR3 length is 12 residues. Trimming left V 8 bases short and J 0 bases short, with 8 bases between. The DNA of the CDR3 is TGTGCCAGCGGTCATGACTCCTACGAGCAGTACTTC. It specifies CASGHDSYEQYF.

J is TRBJ2-1 and V is TRBV20-1, with D perhaps matching TRBD2 (5 bases). CDR1 is DFQATT and CDR2 is SNEGSKA in the germline V gene (reference sequence). V was cut by 3 bases and J by 6 bases, with 6 bases left in between. This CDR3 comprises 11 residues. The CDR3 region is CSASGGNEQFF. CDR3 nucleotide sequence: TGCAGTGCTAGTGGAGGCAATGAGCAGTTCTTC.